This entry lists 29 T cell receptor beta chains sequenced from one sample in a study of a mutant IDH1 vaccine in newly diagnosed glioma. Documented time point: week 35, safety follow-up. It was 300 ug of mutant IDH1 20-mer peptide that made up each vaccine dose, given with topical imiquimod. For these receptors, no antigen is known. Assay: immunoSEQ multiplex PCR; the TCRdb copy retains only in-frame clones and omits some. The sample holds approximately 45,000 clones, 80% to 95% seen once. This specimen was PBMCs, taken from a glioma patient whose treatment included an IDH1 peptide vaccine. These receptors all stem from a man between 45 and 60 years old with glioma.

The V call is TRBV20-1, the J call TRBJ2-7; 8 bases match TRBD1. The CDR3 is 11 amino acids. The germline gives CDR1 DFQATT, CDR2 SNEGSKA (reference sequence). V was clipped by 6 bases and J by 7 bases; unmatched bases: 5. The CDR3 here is CSARQGWEQYF. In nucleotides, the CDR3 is TGCAGTGCAAGACAGGGGTGGGAGCAGTACTTC.

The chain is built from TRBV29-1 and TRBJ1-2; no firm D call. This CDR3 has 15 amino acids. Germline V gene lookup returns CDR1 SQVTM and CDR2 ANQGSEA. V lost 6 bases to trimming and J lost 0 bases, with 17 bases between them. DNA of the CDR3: TGCAGCGTCAACACTGGGAGTCAGTCTAACTATGGCTACACCTTC. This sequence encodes CSVNTGSQSNYGYTF.

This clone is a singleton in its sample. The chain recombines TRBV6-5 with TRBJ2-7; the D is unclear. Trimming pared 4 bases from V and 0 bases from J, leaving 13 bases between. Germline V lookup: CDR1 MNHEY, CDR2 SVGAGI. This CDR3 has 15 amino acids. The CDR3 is CASSSPRIASYEQYF. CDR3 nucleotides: TGTGCCAGCAGTTCCCCGAGGATTGCCTCCTACGAGCAGTACTTC.

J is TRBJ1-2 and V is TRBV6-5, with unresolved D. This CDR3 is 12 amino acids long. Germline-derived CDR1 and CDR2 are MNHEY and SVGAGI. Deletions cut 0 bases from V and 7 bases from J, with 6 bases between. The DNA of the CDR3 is TGTGCCAGCAGTTACTCGAAGGGTGGCTACACCTTC. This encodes CASSYSKGGYTF.

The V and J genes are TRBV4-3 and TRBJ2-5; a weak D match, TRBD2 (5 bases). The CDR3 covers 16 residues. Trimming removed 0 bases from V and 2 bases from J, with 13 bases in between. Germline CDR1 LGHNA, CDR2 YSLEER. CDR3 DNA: TGCGCCAGCAGCCAAGAGATAGCCGGGATACAAGAGACCCAGTACTTC. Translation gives CASSQEIAGIQETQYF.

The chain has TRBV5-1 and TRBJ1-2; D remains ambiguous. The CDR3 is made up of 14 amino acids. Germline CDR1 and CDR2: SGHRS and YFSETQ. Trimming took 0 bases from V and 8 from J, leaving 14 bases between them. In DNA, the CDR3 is TGCGCCAGCAGCTTGGAGTCTGGGTGGCAAGGCTACACCTTC. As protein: CASSLESGWQGYTF.

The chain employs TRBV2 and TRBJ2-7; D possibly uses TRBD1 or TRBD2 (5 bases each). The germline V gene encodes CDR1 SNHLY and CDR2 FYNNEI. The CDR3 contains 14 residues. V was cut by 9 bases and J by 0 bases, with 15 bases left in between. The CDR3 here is CASVRGRSSYEQYF. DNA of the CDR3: TGTGCCAGTGTCCGGGGACGAAGCTCCTACGAGCAGTACTTC.

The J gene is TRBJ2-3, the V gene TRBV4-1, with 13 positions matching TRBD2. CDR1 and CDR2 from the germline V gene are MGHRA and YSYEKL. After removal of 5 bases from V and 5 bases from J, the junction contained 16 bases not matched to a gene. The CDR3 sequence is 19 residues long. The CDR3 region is CASSETATSGGASGDTQYF. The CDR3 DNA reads TGCGCCAGCAGCGAGACAGCCACTAGCGGGGGGGCCTCGGGAGATACGCAGTATTTT.

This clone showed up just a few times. The CDR3 spells CASRKIGGSGGSNQPQHF. The CDR3 DNA reads as TGTGCCAGCAGGAAGATTGGGGGATCAGGGGGTAGCAATCAGCCCCAGCATTTT. The genes are TRBV28 and TRBJ1-5; 7 bases align to TRBD1. Germline CDR1 is MDHEN and CDR2 is SYDVKM. V was pared by 6 bases and J by 0 bases, with 14 bases of the junction left unmatched. This CDR3 has 18 residues.

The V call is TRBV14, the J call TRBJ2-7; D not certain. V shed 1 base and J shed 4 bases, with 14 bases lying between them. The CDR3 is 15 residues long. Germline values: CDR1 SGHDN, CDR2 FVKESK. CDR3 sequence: CASSQGISNYYEQYF. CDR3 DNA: TGTGCCAGCAGCCAAGGAATCTCCAACTATTACGAGCAGTACTTC. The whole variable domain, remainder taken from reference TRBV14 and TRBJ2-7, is EAGVTQFPSHSVIEKGQTVTLRCDPISGHDNLYWYRRVMGKEIKFLLHFVKESKQDESGMPNNRFLAERTGGTYSTLKVQPAELEDSGVYFCASSQGISNYYEQYFGPGTRLTVT.

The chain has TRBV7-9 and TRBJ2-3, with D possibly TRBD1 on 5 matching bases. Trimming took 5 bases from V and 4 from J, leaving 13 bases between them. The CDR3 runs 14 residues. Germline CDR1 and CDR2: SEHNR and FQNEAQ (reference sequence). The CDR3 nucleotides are TGTGCCAGCAGCCCACCAGGGAAACCAGATACGCAGTATTTT. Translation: CASSPPGKPDTQYF.

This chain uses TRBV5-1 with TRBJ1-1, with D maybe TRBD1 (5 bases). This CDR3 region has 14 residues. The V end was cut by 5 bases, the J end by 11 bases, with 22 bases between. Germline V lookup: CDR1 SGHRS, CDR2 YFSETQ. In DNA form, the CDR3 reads TGCGCCAGCAGAGTTAGGCCCGGGGAGGGGCGGGCTTTCTTT. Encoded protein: CASRVRPGEGRAFF.

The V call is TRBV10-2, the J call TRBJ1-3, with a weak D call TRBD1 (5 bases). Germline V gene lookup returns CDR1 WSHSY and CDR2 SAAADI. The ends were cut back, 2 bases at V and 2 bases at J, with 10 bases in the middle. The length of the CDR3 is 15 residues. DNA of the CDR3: TGCGCCAGCAGTGAGGAGGGGAGACCTGGAAACACCATATATTTT. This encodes CASSEEGRPGNTIYF.

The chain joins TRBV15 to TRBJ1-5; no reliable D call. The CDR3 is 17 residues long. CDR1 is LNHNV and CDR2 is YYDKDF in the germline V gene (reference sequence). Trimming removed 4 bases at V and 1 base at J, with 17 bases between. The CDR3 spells CATSTGREYLSNQPQHF. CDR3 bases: TGTGCCACCAGCACTGGTAGGGAATATTTGAGCAATCAGCCCCAGCATTTT. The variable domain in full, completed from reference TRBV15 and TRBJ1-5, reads DAMVIQNPRYQVTQFGKPVTLSCSQTLNHNVMYWYQQKSSQAPKLLFHYYDKDFNNEADTPDNFQSRRPNTSFCFLDIRSPGLGDTAMYLCATSTGREYLSNQPQHFGDGTRLSIL.

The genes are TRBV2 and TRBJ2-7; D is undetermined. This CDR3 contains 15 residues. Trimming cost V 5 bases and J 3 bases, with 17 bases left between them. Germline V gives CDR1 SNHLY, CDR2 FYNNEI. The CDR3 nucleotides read TGTGCCAGCAGTTCCCGGGCCACCAAGCTCTACGAGCAGTACTTC. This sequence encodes CASSSRATKLYEQYF.

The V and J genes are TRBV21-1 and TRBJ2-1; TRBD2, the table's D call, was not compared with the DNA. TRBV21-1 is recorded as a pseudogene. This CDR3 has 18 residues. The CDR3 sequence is CASSKDSGEAPGDNEQFF. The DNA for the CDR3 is TGTGCCAGCAGCAAAGATTCGGGGGAGGCCCCGGGCGACAATGAGCAGTTCTTC.

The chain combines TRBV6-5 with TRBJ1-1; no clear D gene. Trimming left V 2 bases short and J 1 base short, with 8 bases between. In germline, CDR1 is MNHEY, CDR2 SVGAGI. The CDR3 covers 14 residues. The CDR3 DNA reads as TGTGCCAGCAGTTACGGAGTTAAGAACACTGAAGCTTTCTTT. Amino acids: CASSYGVKNTEAFF.

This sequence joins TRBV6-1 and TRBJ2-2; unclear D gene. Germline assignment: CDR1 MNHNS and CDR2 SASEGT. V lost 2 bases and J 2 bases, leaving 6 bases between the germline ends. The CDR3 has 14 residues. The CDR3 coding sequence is TGTGCCAGCAGTGAATCGTTTAACACCGGGGAGCTGTTTTTT. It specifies CASSESFNTGELFF.

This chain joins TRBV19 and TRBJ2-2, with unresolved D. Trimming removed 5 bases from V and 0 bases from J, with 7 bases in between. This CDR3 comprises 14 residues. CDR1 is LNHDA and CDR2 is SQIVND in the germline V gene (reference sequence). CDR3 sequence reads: CASSLATNTGELFF. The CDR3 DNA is TGTGCCAGTAGTTTGGCAACGAACACCGGGGAGCTGTTTTTT.

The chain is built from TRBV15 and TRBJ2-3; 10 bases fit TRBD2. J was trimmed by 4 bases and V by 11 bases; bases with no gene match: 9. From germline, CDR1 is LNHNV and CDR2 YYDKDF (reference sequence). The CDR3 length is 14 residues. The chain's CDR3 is CAVQTSGLSDTQYF. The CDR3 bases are TGTGCCGTTCAGACTAGCGGGCTTTCAGATACGCAGTATTTT. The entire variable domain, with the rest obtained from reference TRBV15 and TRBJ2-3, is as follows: DAMVIQNPRYQVTQFGKPVTLSCSQTLNHNVMYWYQQKSSQAPKLLFHYYDKDFNNEADTPDNFQSRRPNTSFCFLDIRSPGLGDTAMYLCAVQTSGLSDTQYFGPGTRLTVL.

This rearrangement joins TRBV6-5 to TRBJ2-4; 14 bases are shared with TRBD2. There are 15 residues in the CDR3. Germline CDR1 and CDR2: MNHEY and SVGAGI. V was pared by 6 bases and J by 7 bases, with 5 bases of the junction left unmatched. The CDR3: CASSKGLAGVNIQYF. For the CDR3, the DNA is TGTGCCAGCAGCAAGGGACTAGCGGGAGTTAACATTCAGTACTTC.

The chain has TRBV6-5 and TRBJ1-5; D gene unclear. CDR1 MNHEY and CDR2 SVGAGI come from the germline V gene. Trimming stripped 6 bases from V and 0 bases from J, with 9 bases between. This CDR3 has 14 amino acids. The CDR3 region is CASSQAYSNQPQHF. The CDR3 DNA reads TGTGCCAGCAGCCAGGCGTATAGCAATCAGCCCCAGCATTTT.

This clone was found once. The CDR3 loop reads CASGLLRGHNEKLFF. For the CDR3, the DNA is TGTGCCAGCGGGCTTCTCAGGGGACATAATGAAAAACTGTTTTTT. The chain uses TRBV6-5 and TRBJ1-4; TRBD1 is a possible D gene (6 bases). V was cut by 8 bases and J by 4 bases, with 17 bases left in between. The CDR3 contains 15 residues. CDR1 and CDR2 from the germline V gene are MNHEY and SVGAGI.

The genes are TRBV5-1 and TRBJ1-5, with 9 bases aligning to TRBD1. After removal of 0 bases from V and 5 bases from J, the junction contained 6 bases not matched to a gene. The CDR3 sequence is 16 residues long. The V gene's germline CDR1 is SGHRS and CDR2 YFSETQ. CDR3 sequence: CASSLEGTGKDQPQHF. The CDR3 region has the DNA TGCGCCAGCAGCTTGGAAGGGACAGGGAAAGATCAGCCCCAGCATTTT.

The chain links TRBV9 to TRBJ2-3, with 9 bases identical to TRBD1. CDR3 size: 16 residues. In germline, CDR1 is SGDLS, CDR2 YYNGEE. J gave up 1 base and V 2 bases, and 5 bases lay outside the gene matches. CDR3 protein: CASSVWGQGGTDTQYF. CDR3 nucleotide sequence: TGTGCCAGCAGCGTCTGGGGACAGGGAGGCACAGATACGCAGTATTTT.

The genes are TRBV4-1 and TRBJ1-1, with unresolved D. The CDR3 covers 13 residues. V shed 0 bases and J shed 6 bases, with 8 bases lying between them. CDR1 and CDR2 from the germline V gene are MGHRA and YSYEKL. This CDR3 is CASSQDLDPEAFF. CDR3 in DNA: TGCGCCAGCAGCCAAGACCTTGATCCTGAAGCTTTCTTT.

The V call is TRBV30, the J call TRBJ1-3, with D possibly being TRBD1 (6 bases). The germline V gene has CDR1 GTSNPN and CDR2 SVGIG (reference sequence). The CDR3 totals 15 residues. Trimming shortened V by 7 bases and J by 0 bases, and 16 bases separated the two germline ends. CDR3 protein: CASLGQLHSGNTIYF. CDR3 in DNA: TGTGCCTCATTAGGACAGCTTCACTCTGGAAACACCATATATTTT.

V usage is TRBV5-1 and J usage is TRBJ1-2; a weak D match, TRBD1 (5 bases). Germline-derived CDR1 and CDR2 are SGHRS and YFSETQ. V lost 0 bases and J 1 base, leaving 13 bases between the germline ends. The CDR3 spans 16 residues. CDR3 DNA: TGCGCCAGCAGCTTGGGGTCCAGGGAGGTTAACTATGGCTACACCTTC. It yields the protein CASSLGSREVNYGYTF.

The CDR3 DNA reads TGTGCCAGCAGCTTGACTAGGTCTAGCGGGGCTAGGGAGCAGTACTTC. Its translation is CASSLTRSSGAREQYF. The chain is built from TRBV5-5 and TRBJ2-7, with TRBD2 matching 9 bases. In germline, CDR1 is SGHKS, CDR2 YYEKEE (reference sequence). This CDR3 has 16 amino acids. J was trimmed by 7 bases and V by 1 base; bases with no gene match: 12.